This T cell receptor (beta chain) was profiled in a study of blood T cells in healthy people across ages. Across the whole study: About one barcoded beta molecule per two T cells was the capture yield of template switching. The study, taken as a whole, reports: Among long-lived donors, naive CD4+ cells were more numerous and diversity higher than in aged donors. The fall in TCR beta diversity per million T cells was roughly linear with age. Unknown CMV status may confound age-related changes in expanded clones.

From germline, CDR1 is SGDLS and CDR2 YYNGEE. V lost 3 bases to trimming and J lost 0 bases; unmatched junction nucleotides: 3. The CDR3 runs to 16 residues. On this clonotype itself: The antigen is not known.

A second roughly 6 to 12 cycle PCR used barcoded and J-beta primers. TCRdb recomputed calls from the 5' RACE reads with MiXCR, one row per CDR3 protein. The repertoire holds 550,000 to 750,000 distinct CDR3 sequences, with 20% to 25% as singletons. This TCR derives from a man aged 65 to 85 in good health. The chain is built from TRBV9 and TRBJ1-4, with 9 bases identical to TRBD1. The sequenced material came from blood. CDR3 sequence: CASSGDRGATNEKLFF. Here the CDR3 DNA reads TGTGCCAGCAGCGGAGACAGGGGGGCAACTAATGAAAAACTGTTTTTT.